This entry concerns a single TCR beta chain. Its specificity is not known. The sample comes from a study of T cell responses to AZD1222 COVID-19 vaccine. Study outcomes and limitations: Among spike-specific TCRs, nearly half reportedly target unmutated variant regions. Most donors were white British and more were female, and clonal diversity was possibly underestimated. An increase in Spike-specific TCR breadth and depth was observed after two AZD1222 doses.

Sequenced by immunoSEQ multiplex PCR; TCRdb stores in-frame clones only, minus some. The table lists about 120,000 clones, 85% to 95% of them singletons. The CDR3 spans 16 residues. This material consisted of peripheral blood, taken 28 days after the second AZD1222 dose. This sequence joins TRBV12-2 and TRBJ2-7. TRBV12-2 is designated a pseudogene. The clonotype comes from an adult who received the AZD1222 COVID-19 vaccine. The DNA for the CDR3 is TGTGCAAGTCGCTCACACCGGGGCGGGCCGGTTCTCGAGCAGTACTTC. This encodes CASRSHRGGPVLEQYF.